This T cell receptor beta chain is from a study of type 1 regulatory T cells. Study overall: This in vitro CD4 product, T-allo10, is enriched for Tr1 cells and alloantigen-specific.

Trimming took 5 bases from V and 3 from J; bases not matched to a gene: 11. The CDR3 runs 15 residues. Germline V CDR1 and CDR2: SGHDT, YYEEEE. There are a few counts of this clonotype. Antigen specificity is unknown. Notes on the study in general: Compared with non-Tr1 cells, Tr1 cells showed a narrower TCR repertoire.

MiXCR, run by TCRdb on the reads, gives a single entry per CDR3 protein. Here the sample spans about 62,000 distinct CDR3 sequences, 62% being singletons. V usage is TRBV5-6 and J usage is TRBJ2-7; TRBD1 matches at 7 bases. The TCR comes from a human donor in good health. Sequenced sample: cultured non-Tr1 T cells, either the whole culture or a sorted T cell fraction (not recorded which). This chain's CDR3 is CASRGWGRGSYEQYF. The CDR3 DNA follows: TGTGCCAGCAGAGGTTGGGGCAGGGGGAGCTACGAGCAGTACTTC. Supplemented by reference TRBV5-6 and TRBJ2-7, the full variable domain reads DAGVTQSPTHLIKTRGQQVTLRCSPKSGHDTVSWYQQALGQGPQFIFQYYEEEERQRGNFPDRFSGHQFPNYSSELNVNALLLGDSALYLCASRGWGRGSYEQYFGPGTRLTVT.